This record covers a single TCR beta chain. What it recognizes is unknown. This sample's treatment: roughly ten-day PBMC culture with coronavirus spike peptide pools or control peptides (ViraFEST assay). The Oncomine TCR Beta short-read assay generated sequence data from the DNA of cultured CD4+ T cells. Via MiXCR, TCRdb re-called the PCR reads, giving one row per CDR3 protein. Of about 20,000 distinct CDR3 sequences detected, just under 55% appear once; the ten largest clones hold over 8.5%. The data were obtained in a study of vaccination and CD4 T cells after COVID-19. Study context: Two doses of either BNT162b2 or mRNA-1273 vaccine were given to participants.

V trimming: 3 bases; J trimming: 0 bases; junction bases outside the gene matches: 6. This CDR3 contains 18 residues. Germline CDR1 SGDLS, CDR2 YYNGEE. The TCR comes from a human donor who had recovered from COVID-19. The chain joins TRBV9 to TRBJ2-3; TRBD2 agrees at 14 bases. Sample: CD4+ T cells from blood, cultured in vitro. CDR3 DNA sequence: TGTGCCAGCAGCGACGGACTAGCGGGGGGCACTAGCACAGATACGCAGTATTTT. This codes for CASSDGLAGGTSTDTQYF. Full variable domain (remainder filled in from reference TRBV9 and TRBJ2-3): DSGVTQTPKHLITATGQRVTLRCSPRSGDLSVYWYQQSLDQGLQFLIQYYNGEERAKGNILERFSAQQFPDLHSELNLSSLELGDSALYFCASSDGLAGGTSTDTQYFGPGTRLTVL.